Below, 7 T cell receptor beta chains from the same sample are listed, as sequenced in a study of T cell changes during pregnancy in multiple sclerosis (dated by TCRdb to about 2019). Libraries were built with the immunoSEQ multiplex PCR assay. In its TCRdb copy, this immuneACCESS table keeps in-frame sequences only and misses some clones. Where compared with another copy, unresolved V genes explain less than half of these, and the others have no known cause. The sample table records some 60,000 clones; around 91% of these occur just once. Approximately 1.8% of the sample comes from the top ten. Specimen: peripheral blood, collected after pregnancy. The source of these receptors is a female donor with multiple sclerosis, enrolled in a pregnancy study.

The DNA of the CDR3 is TGTGCCAGCAGTGGGGACAGGGCCGGGGATCAGCCCCAGCATTTT. It codes for CASSGDRAGDQPQHF. The V call is TRBV2, the J call TRBJ1-5, with 9 bases fitting TRBD1. Germline V gives CDR1 SNHLY, CDR2 FYNNEI. This CDR3 spans 15 amino acids. J was trimmed by 5 bases and V by 4 bases; bases with no gene match: 6.

The chain recombines TRBV10-3 with TRBJ2-1; 7 bases align to TRBD2. Trimming cost V 5 bases and J 6 bases; bases outside gene matches: 7. The germline CDR1 and CDR2 sequences are ENHRY and SYGVKD. This CDR3 is 14 amino acids long. The CDR3 DNA sequence: TGTGCCATCAGTAGACTAGCCAATACCAATGAGCAGTTCTTC. Translated, it gives CAISRLANTNEQFF.

The rearrangement uses TRBV6-1 and TRBJ2-1; 9 bases match TRBD1. The germline CDR1 and CDR2 sequences are MNHNS and SASEGT. The V gene end was trimmed by 3 bases and the J gene end by 3 bases; junction bases not matched to a gene: 3. The length of the CDR3 is 15 residues. CDR3 DNA sequence: TGTGCCAGCAGTGAGACAGGGGGTGTCTACAATGAGCAGTTCTTC. The encoded protein is CASSETGGVYNEQFF.

CDR3: CASSAATGAEETQYF. CDR3 coding DNA: TGTGCCAGCAGCGCCGCGACAGGGGCTGAAGAGACCCAGTACTTC. The chain is built from TRBV2 and TRBJ2-5; 8 bases are a match to TRBD1. CDR3 length: 15 residues. Germline CDR1 is SNHLY and CDR2 is FYNNEI. V lost 6 bases, J lost 3 bases, and 9 bases stayed unmatched.

This clone was recorded once. The chain has TRBV30 and TRBJ2-5; the D is unclear. The germline V gene encodes CDR1 GTSNPN and CDR2 SVGIG (reference sequence). This CDR3 region has 11 residues. Trimming left V 7 bases short and J 4 bases short, with 10 bases between. The CDR3 spells CAYARGETQYF. CDR3 in DNA: TGTGCCTACGCAAGAGGAGAGACCCAGTACTTC.

The genes are TRBV7-5 and TRBJ2-2; no check of the table's D call, TRBD1, against the DNA was made. TRBV7-5 has pseudogene status. This CDR3 is 16 amino acids long. As DNA, the CDR3 is TGTGCCAGAAGCCCACGAGGGACAGCGAACACCGGGGAGCTGTTTTTT. Its translation: CARSPRGTANTGELFF.

The chain couples TRBV5-6 to TRBJ2-7, with D unclear. The germline gives CDR1 SGHDT, CDR2 YYEEEE. This CDR3 is built from 14 residues. V lost 2 bases to trimming and J lost 2 bases, with 11 bases between them. The CDR3 sequence is CASSFVRSAYEQYF. CDR3 nucleotide sequence: TGTGCCAGCAGCTTTGTCCGTTCAGCCTACGAGCAGTACTTC.